The T cell receptor beta chain described here comes from a study of blood T cell repertoires in COVID-19. As for the study in general: Acute-phase and convalescent COVID-19 samples originated in the United States, Italy and Spain. PBMCs, B-cell-depleted T cells, or T cells were the source of the cDNA or gDNA that made up the material.

As processed by the authors: From reference gene primer amplification, estimates of nucleated cell counts were derived. Sequencing used immunoSEQ multiplex PCR; TCRdb keeps in-frame clones, though not all of them. The V and J calls and clone size were taken over from that table, and D and trimming were inferred from the DNA. The table has about 310,000 clones, roughly 91% seen once. This CDR3 comprises 13 residues. Trimming removed 4 bases at V and 1 base at J, with 8 bases between. Germline-derived CDR1 and CDR2 are SGHRS and YFSETQ. This clone turned up a few times. Sequenced sample: peripheral blood. J is TRBJ1-1 and V is TRBV5-1; D is perhaps TRBD1 (6 bases). The sequence was collected from a man aged 50 or older with active or convalescent COVID-19. Written as DNA, the CDR3 is TGCGCCAGCAGCGAACAGGGGAACACTGAAGCTTTCTTT. It yields the protein CASSEQGNTEAFF.